This TCR beta chain was captured by sequencing in a study of blood T cell repertoires in COVID-19. About the study: Sites in the United States, Italy and Spain provided acute and convalescent COVID-19 samples. PBMCs, B-cell-depleted T cells, or T cells were the source of the cDNA or gDNA that made up the material.

The CDR3 is made up of 17 amino acids. Germline CDR1 is SGHNT and CDR2 is YYREEE (reference sequence). The V gene lost 4 bases and the J gene lost 4 bases, with 23 bases spanning the gap. Authors' methods: The assay estimated nucleated cells by amplifying reference gene primers. The method was immunoSEQ multiplex PCR; TCRdb's version includes in-frame clones alone and lacks a portion of them. Clone size and the V and J calls come from that table; the DNA yielded D and trimming. Altogether about 140,000 clones are present, under 80% being singletons, with the ten largest covering roughly 14%. This clonotype originated in an elderly man with acute or convalescent COVID-19. The chain recombines TRBV5-4 with TRBJ1-2; perhaps TRBD1 as D (6 bases). Sequenced: peripheral blood. CDR3 in amino acids: CASSAGLANQGTYGYTF. DNA for the CDR3: TGTGCCAGCAGCGCCGGATTAGCGAACCAGGGGACCTATGGCTACACCTTC.